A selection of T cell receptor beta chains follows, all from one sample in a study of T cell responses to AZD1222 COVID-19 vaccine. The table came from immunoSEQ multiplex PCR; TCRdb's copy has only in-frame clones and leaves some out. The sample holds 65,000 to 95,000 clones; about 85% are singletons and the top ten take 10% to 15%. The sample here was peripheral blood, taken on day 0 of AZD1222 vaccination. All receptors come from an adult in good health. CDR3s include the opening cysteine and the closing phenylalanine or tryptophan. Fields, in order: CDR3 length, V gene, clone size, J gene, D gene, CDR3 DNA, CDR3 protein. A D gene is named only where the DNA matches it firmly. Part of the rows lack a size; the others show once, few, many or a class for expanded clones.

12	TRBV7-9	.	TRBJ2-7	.	TGTGCCAGCAGCTCCTTGCAGTACGAGCAGTACTTC	CASSSLQYEQYF
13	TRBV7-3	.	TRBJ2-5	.	TGTGCCAGCAGCTGGGACGCTCAAGAGACCCAGTACTTC	CASSWDAQETQYF
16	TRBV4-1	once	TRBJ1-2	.	TGCGCCAGCAGCCTAAGAGACAGTCAAGCTAACTATGGCTACACCTTC	CASSLRDSQANYGYTF
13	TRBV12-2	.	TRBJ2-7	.	TGTGCAAGTCGCTTTATGCAGGGTTACGAGCAGTACTTC	CASRFMQGYEQYF
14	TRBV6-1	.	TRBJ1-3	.	TGTGCCAGCAGTGACGGGGTCTCTGGAAACACCATATATTTT	CASSDGVSGNTIYF
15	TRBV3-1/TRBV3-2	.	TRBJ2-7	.	TGTGCCAGCAGCCAAGTTGGACGGCTAATCTACGAGCAGTACTTC	CASSQVGRLIYEQYF
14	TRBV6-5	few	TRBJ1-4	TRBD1	TGTGCCAGCAGATCCGGGACAGGGGTTGAAAAACTGTTTTTT	CASRSGTGVEKLFF
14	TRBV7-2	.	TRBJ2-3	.	TGTGCCAGCAGCTCGCGAGGGCAGACAGATACGCAGTATTTT	CASSSRGQTDTQYF
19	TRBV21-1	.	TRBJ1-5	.	TGTGCCAGCATGCACAGGGGGCCTGTATGGTCCCATAGCAATCAGCCCCAGCATTTT	CASMHRGPVWSHSNQPQHF
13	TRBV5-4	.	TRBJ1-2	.	TGTGCCAGCACCCTCGACAGAGGGTATGGCTACACCTTC	CASTLDRGYGYTF
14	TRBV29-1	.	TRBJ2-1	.	TGCAGCGTGCCCGGGCCCCTGCGGTACAATGAGCAGTTCTTC	CSVPGPLRYNEQFF
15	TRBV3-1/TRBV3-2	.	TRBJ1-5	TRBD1	TGTGCCAGCAGCCCCCCGGGGGGACAGTATCAGCCCCAGCATTTT	CASSPPGGQYQPQHF
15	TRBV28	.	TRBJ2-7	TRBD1	TGTGCCAGCACCCGGAAAGTGGGACAGAGCTACGAGCAGTACTTC	CASTRKVGQSYEQYF
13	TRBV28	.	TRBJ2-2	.	TGTGCCAGCAGTTCCCCGGGCACCGGGGAGCTGTTTTTT	CASSSPGTGELFF
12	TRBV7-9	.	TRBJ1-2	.	TGTGCCAGCCAAACGGGAGGGAACGGCTACACCTTC	CASQTGGNGYTF
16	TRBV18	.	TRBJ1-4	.	TGTGCCAGCTCACCCGAAAGGGGCGTAACTAATGAAAAACTGTTTTTT	CASSPERGVTNEKLFF
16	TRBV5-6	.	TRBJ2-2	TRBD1	TGTGCCAGCAGCTTGGGTGGACAGGGGTATTCCGGGGAGCTGTTTTTT	CASSLGGQGYSGELFF
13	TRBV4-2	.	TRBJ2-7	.	TGTGCCAGCAGCCAAGCCGGGGACTACGAGCAGTACTTC	CASSQAGDYEQYF
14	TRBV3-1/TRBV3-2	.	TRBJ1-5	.	TGTGCCAGCAGCCCCCCCGGGGGGAGTCAGCCCCAGCATTTT	CASSPPGGSQPQHF
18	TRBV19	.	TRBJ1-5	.	TGTGCCAGTAGTATTGAGGCTGAGCCGTTTCATAAGGGGCCTCACCAGCATTTT	CASSIEAEPFHKGPHQHF
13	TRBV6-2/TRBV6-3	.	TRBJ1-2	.	TGTGCCAGCAGCAGGGACACAGCCAATGGCTACACCTTC	CASSRDTANGYTF
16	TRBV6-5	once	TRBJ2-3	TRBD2	TGTGCCAGCAGTTACTCTGAAGCGGGGGCCCAAAATACGCAGTATTTT	CASSYSEAGAQNTQYF
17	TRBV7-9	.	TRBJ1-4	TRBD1	TGTGCCAGCTCCCGCCAGGGGGCTCCAGCAACTAATGAAAAACTGTTTTTT	CASSRQGAPATNEKLFF
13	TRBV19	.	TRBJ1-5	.	TGTGCCAGTAGCCGACTAGGGGATCAGCCCCAGCATTTT	CASSRLGDQPQHF
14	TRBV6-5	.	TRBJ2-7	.	TGTGCCAGCAGTTACGCACAGGGTATCTACGAGCAGTACTTC	CASSYAQGIYEQYF
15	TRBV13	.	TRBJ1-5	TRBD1	TGTGCCAGCAGCGAGGGACAGGGGGGATATCAGCCCCAGCATTTT	CASSEGQGGYQPQHF
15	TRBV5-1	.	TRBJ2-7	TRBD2	TGCGCCAGCAGCTTATCGGGAGGCCGCACCTACGAGCAGTACTTC	CASSLSGGRTYEQYF
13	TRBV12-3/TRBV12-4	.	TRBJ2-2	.	TGTGCCAGCAGCCAACTTAACACCGGGGAGCTGTTTTTT	CASSQLNTGELFF
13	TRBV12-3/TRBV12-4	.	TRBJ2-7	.	TGTGCCAGCCAGGGGCAAATAGGGGTCGAGCAGTACTTC	CASQGQIGVEQYF
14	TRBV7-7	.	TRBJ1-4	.	TGTGCTAGCAGCCGGGGTGCAACTAATGAAAAACTGTTTTTT	CASSRGATNEKLFF
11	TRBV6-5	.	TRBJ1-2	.	TGTGCCAGCAGCCGGGGCAGTGGCTACACCTTC	CASSRGSGYTF
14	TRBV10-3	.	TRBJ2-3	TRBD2	TGTGCCGCCCAAGCGGGGGGTCTCACAGATACGCAGTATTTT	CAAQAGGLTDTQYF
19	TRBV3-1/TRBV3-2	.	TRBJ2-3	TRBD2	TGTGCCAGCAGCCAAGAGGGGGTAGCGGGGGCCCGGTCAGCAGATACGCAGTATTTT	CASSQEGVAGARSADTQYF
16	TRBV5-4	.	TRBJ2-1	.	TGTGCCAGCAGCTTGCTTAATACAGCCTCCTACAATGAGCAGTTCTTC	CASSLLNTASYNEQFF
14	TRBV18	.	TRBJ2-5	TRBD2	TGTGCCAGCTCACCACCGAGTAGCGGGGAGACCCAGTACTTC	CASSPPSSGETQYF
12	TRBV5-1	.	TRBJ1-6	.	TGCGCCAGCAGCTTGGACAGGGTTGACCTCCACTTT	CASSLDRVDLHF
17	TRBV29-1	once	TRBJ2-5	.	TGCAGCGTTGAATTCGACCGGGGCCGGGAGTACCAAGAGACCCAGTACTTC	CSVEFDRGREYQETQYF
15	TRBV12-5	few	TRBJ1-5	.	TGTGCTAGTGGTTTGCTCACAGGGCCCGAGGGGCCCCAGCATTTT	CASGLLTGPEGPQHF
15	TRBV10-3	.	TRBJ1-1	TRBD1	TGTGCCATCAGTGAGGGACAGGGGGTTCGCACTGAAGCTTTCTTT	CAISEGQGVRTEAFF
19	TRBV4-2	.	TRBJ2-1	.	TGTGCCAGCAGTCCAAGCGGGCGGGCAACCATCGGTTATATAGGTGAGCAGTTCTTC	CASSPSGRATIGYIGEQFF
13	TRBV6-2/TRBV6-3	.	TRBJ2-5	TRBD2	TGTGCCAGCAGGCCTAGCGGACAAGAGACCCAGTACTTC	CASRPSGQETQYF
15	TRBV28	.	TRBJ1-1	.	TGTGCCAGCAGACGAGGAGGCAGGGTAAAATCTGAAGCTTTCTTT	CASRRGGRVKSEAFF
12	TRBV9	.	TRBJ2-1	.	TGTGCCAGCAGCGTAGACTACAATGAGCAGTTCTTC	CASSVDYNEQFF
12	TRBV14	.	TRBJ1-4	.	TGTGCCAGCAGCCAAAGTCCCGGACGACTGTTTTTT	CASSQSPGRLFF
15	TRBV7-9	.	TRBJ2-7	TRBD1	TGTGCCAGCAGCTCCAGGGGGCTGATCCCCTACGAGCAGTACTTC	CASSSRGLIPYEQYF
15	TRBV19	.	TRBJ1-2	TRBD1	TGTGCCAGTAGTATCTCGGGACAGGGAATTGATGGCTACACCTTC	CASSISGQGIDGYTF
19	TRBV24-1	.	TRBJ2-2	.	TGTGCCACCAGTGACCCGAACTACCCCCCCTGGGGGAACACCGGGGAGCTGTTTTTT	CATSDPNYPPWGNTGELFF